One T cell receptor (beta chain) is described in this entry. The antigen remains unidentified. The sample belongs to a study of PD-1 blockade in classical Hodgkin lymphoma. This table comes from immunoSEQ multiplex PCR, and its TCRdb copy is limited to in-frame clones, with some not included. The top ten clones hold about 17% of a sample with some 93,000 clones, 75% to 85% of them seen once. Regarding the study as a whole: TCR diversity at baseline was reported to be reduced in newly diagnosed patients relative to healthy donors.

Indicated time point: cycle 4 day 1 (C4D1), after six to seven weeks of nivolumab. Relapse was seen in all patients after autologous stem cell transplantation, and brentuximab vedotin exposure was variable. The sample consisted of peripheral blood mononuclear cells (PBMCs), taken before the fourth cycle of nivolumab. This TCR derives from a human donor with classical Hodgkin lymphoma.

The CDR3 DNA is TGTGCCTGGAGTGCCGGGACCACAGATACGCAGTATTTT. Its translation is CAWSAGTTDTQYF. The chain uses TRBV30 and TRBJ2-3; D may correspond to TRBD1 or TRBD2 (5 bases each). CDR1 GTSNPN and CDR2 SVGIG come from the germline V gene (reference sequence). This CDR3 comprises 13 residues. Trimming left V 1 base short and J 2 bases short, with 7 bases between.